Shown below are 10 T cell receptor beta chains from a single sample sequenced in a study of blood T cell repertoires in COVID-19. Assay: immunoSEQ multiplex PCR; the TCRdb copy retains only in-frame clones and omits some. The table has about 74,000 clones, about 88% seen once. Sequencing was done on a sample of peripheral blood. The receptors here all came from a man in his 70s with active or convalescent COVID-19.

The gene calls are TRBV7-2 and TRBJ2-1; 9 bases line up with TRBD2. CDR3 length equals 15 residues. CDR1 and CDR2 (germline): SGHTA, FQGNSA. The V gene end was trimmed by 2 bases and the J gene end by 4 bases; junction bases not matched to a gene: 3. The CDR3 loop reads CASSLSGRMYNEQFF. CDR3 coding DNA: TGTGCCAGCAGCTTAAGCGGGAGGATGTACAATGAGCAGTTCTTC.

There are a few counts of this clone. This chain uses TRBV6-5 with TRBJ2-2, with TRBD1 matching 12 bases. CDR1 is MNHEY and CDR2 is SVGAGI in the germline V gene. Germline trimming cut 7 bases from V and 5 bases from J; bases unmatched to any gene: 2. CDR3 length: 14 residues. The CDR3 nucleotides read TGTGCCAGCAAGGGACAGGGGGCGACCGGGGAGCTGTTTTTT. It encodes CASKGQGATGELFF.

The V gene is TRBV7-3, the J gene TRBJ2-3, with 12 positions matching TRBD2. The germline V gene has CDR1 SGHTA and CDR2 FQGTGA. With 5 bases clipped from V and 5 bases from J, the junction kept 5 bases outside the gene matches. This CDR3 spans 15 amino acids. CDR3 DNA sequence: TGTGCCAGCAGCCCTGGACTAGCGGGACTAGATACGCAGTATTTT. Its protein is CASSPGLAGLDTQYF.

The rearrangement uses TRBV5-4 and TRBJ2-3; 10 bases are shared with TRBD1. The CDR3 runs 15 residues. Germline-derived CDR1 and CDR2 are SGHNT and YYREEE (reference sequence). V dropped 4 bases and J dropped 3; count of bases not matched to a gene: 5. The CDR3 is CASSPRTGGTDTQYF. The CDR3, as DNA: TGTGCCAGCAGCCCGCGGACAGGGGGGACAGATACGCAGTATTTT.

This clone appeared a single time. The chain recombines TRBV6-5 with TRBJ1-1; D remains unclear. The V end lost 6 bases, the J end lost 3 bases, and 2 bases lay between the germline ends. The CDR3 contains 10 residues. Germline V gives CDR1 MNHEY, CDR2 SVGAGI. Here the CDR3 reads CASSYTEAFF. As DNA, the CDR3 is TGTGCCAGCAGCTACACTGAAGCTTTCTTT.

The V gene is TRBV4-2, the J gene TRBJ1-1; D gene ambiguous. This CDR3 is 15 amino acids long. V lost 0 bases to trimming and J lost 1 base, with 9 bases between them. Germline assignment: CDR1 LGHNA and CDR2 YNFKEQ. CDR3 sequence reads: CASSQDLEPNTEAFF. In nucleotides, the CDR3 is TGTGCCAGCAGCCAAGATTTGGAGCCGAACACTGAAGCTTTCTTT.

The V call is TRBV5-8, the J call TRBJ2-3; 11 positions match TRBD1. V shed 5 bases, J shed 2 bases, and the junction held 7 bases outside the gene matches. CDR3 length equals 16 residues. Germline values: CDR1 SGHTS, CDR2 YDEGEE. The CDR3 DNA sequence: TGTGCCAGCAGTATCCGGGACAGGGGGTACACAGATACGCAGTATTTT. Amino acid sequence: CASSIRDRGYTDTQYF.

The CDR3: CASSLQPNTEAFF. As DNA, the CDR3 is TGTGCCAGCAGCTTACAACCGAACACTGAAGCTTTCTTT. The J gene is TRBJ1-1, the V gene TRBV5-5; D is ambiguous. Trimming stripped 2 bases from V and 1 base from J, with 6 bases between. The V gene's germline CDR1 is SGHKS and CDR2 YYEKEE (reference sequence). This CDR3 has 13 amino acids.

The CDR3 spells CASSPGTSPGELFF. In DNA, the CDR3 is TGCGCCAGCAGCCCCGGAACTAGTCCCGGGGAGCTGTTTTTT. V usage is TRBV5-1 and J usage is TRBJ2-2, with a tentative D call TRBD2 (5 bases). V dropped 4 bases and J dropped 6 bases, with 13 bases sitting between them. This CDR3 is 14 amino acids long. Germline-derived CDR1 and CDR2 are SGHRS and YFSETQ.

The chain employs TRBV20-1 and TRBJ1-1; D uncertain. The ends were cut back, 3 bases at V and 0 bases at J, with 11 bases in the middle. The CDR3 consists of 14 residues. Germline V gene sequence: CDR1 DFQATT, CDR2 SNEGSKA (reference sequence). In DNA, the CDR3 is TGCAGTGCTAGTCCACCCTACTTGAACACTGAAGCTTTCTTT. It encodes CSASPPYLNTEAFF.